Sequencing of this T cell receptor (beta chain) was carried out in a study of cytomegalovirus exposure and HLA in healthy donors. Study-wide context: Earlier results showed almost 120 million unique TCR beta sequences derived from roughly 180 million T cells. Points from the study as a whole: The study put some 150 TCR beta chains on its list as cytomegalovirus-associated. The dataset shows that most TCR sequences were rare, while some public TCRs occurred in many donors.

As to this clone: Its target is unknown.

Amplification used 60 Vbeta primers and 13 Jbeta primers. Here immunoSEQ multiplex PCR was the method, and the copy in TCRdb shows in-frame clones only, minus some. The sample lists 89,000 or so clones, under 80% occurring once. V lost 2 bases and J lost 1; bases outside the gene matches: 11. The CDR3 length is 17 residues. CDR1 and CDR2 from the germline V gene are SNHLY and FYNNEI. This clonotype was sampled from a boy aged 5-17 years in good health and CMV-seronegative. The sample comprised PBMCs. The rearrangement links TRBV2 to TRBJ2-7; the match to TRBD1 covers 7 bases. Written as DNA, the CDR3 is TGTGCCAGCAGTGAATACCAGGCCTCCAGGGGGTCCTACGAGCAGTACTTC. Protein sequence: CASSEYQASRGSYEQYF.